This T cell receptor beta chain comes out of a study of cytomegalovirus exposure and HLA in healthy donors. Study results and limitations: Associated with cytomegalovirus, according to the listing, were 170 or so TCR beta chains. Later on, a genetic analysis was performed. It linked a missense variant in DCLRE1C with V- and J-gene trimming of TCR beta. Reports state that TCR beta sequences accurately predicted most subjects' HLA-A and HLA-B alleles.

This clone was seen a single time. The antigen is not known. Primers included in the PCR were 60 Vbeta and 13 Jbeta primers. Measured with immunoSEQ multiplex PCR; TCRdb has only the in-frame clones, and not every one. The table lists about 100,000 clones, approximately 71% of them singletons. The sequenced sample was PBMCs. The sequence was collected from a woman under 30 in good health and CMV-seropositive.

The CDR3 DNA follows: TGTGCCAGCAGCCCCGGGACAGGTGGAAGTGGAAACACCATATATTTT. Its translation is CASSPGTGGSGNTIYF. J is TRBJ1-3 and V is TRBV6-6, with 8 bases lining up with TRBD1. There are 16 residues in the CDR3. V shed 6 bases and J 3 bases; nucleotides not matched to a gene: 10. The germline CDR1 and CDR2 sequences are MNHNY and SVGAGI (reference sequence).